A single sample is the source of the 20 T cell receptor beta chains below, sequenced in a study of T cell responses to AZD1222 COVID-19 vaccine (dated by TCRdb to the early 2020s). The time point label, read with the paper, signifies: baseline before first vaccination. The library relied on the immunoSEQ multiplex PCR assay. TCRdb's version of the immuneACCESS table is confined to in-frame rearrangements and falls short of the full clone set. An unresolved V gene accounts for under half of the shortfall where checked; the remainder is of unknown origin. The sample yields over 65,000 clones; around 85% were counted once. The ten top clones hold 6.5% to 7.5% of the sample. The sequenced sample was peripheral blood, obtained on day 0 of AZD1222 vaccination. The source of these receptors is an adult in good health.

The rearrangement joins TRBV7-3 to TRBJ2-2; the D call may be TRBD1 or TRBD2 (6 bases each). The V end lost 2 bases, the J end lost 0 bases, and 19 bases lay between the germline ends. This CDR3 is built from 19 residues. The germline V gene encodes CDR1 SGHTA and CDR2 FQGTGA. The CDR3 bases are TGTGCCAGCAGCTTAGGGTTGTTCGGGGGCCTCGCGAACACCGGGGAGCTGTTTTTT. Translating it yields CASSLGLFGGLANTGELFF.

The chain recombines TRBV14 with TRBJ2-1; D is tentatively TRBD1 or TRBD2 (5 bases each). Germline-derived CDR1 and CDR2 are SGHDN and FVKESK. This CDR3 contains 14 residues. The V end lost 5 bases, the J end lost 3 bases, and 11 bases lay between the germline ends. The CDR3 sequence is CASSYRDGYNEQFF. For the CDR3, the DNA is TGTGCCAGCAGCTACCGGGACGGCTACAATGAGCAGTTCTTC.

This clone was seen once. This sequence joins TRBV9 and TRBJ2-1, with 8 bases matching TRBD1. Germline V gene data show CDR1 as SGDLS and CDR2 as YYNGEE. J gave up 3 bases and V 3 bases, and 5 bases lay outside the gene matches. The CDR3 has 15 amino acids. The CDR3 spells CASSGGQGFYNEQFF. CDR3 in DNA: TGTGCCAGCAGCGGAGGACAGGGATTCTACAATGAGCAGTTCTTC.

CDR3 nucleotides: TGTGCCAGCAGCTTAACGGTGCCTAGGTCCTATAATTCACCCCTCCACTTT. This codes for CASSLTVPRSYNSPLHF. V and J are TRBV11-2 and TRBJ1-6, with unresolved D. This CDR3 has 17 amino acids. Trimming removed 2 bases at V and 1 base at J, with 12 bases between. Germline V gene sequence: CDR1 SGHAT, CDR2 FQNNGV.

This clone appeared once. The chain joins TRBV6-6 to TRBJ2-7; D is unclear. The CDR3 length is 12 residues. Germline CDR1 is MNHNY and CDR2 is SVGAGI (reference sequence). The ends were cut back, 3 bases at V and 0 bases at J, with 3 bases in the middle. CDR3 region: CASSYSSYEQYF. The CDR3 region has the DNA TGTGCCAGCAGTTATTCCTCCTACGAGCAGTACTTC.

This clone was detected once. The J gene is TRBJ1-4, the V gene TRBV9; no clear D gene. Germline lookup yields CDR1 SGDLS and CDR2 YYNGEE. Trimming took 3 bases from V and 4 from J, leaving 10 bases between them. This CDR3 has 14 amino acids. CDR3 nucleotide sequence: TGTGCCAGCAGCGACCGGGGTGATAATGAAAAACTGTTTTTT. Amino acid sequence: CASSDRGDNEKLFF.

The chain recombines TRBV19 with TRBJ1-4; D is unclear. The V gene lost 5 bases and the J gene lost 8 bases, with 12 bases spanning the gap. The CDR3 runs to 13 residues. Germline loops: CDR1 LNHDA, CDR2 SQIVND (reference sequence). CDR3: CASSFELGEKLFF. The CDR3, as DNA: TGTGCCAGTAGTTTCGAGTTAGGGGAAAAACTGTTTTTT.

The CDR3 spells CASSIPVFRTGGQPQHF. The CDR3 DNA is TGTGCCAGTAGTATACCCGTGTTTCGGACAGGGGGGCAGCCCCAGCATTTT. This chain links TRBV19 with TRBJ1-5, with TRBD1 matching over 10 bases. V was clipped by 2 bases and J by 7 bases; unmatched bases: 11. Germline V gives CDR1 LNHDA, CDR2 SQIVND (reference sequence). The length of the CDR3 is 17 residues.

The rearrangement uses TRBV10-3 and TRBJ2-3; a weak D match, TRBD2 (5 bases). This CDR3 is built from 18 residues. Germline CDR1 reads ENHRY; CDR2 reads SYGVKD. V shed 4 bases and J shed 1 base, with 21 bases lying between them. In DNA, the CDR3 is TGTGCCATCAGTGGCTCCTCGAGGAAGGAGGACCGCACAGATACGCAGTATTTT. Its protein product is CAISGSSRKEDRTDTQYF.

CDR3 in amino acids: CASSGPVETGRYNEQFF. CDR3 nucleotides: TGTGCCAGCAGTGGGCCGGTTGAGACCGGAAGGTACAATGAGCAGTTCTTC. This rearrangement joins TRBV25-1 to TRBJ2-1; D call uncertain. Germline lookup yields CDR1 MGHDK and CDR2 SYGVNS. Trimming cost V 4 bases and J 4 bases, with 20 bases left between them. The CDR3 is made up of 17 amino acids.

The rearrangement uses TRBV6-6 and TRBJ2-5, with TRBD2 matching over 7 bases. V gave up 3 bases and J gave up 1 base; unmatched junction bases: 5. In germline, CDR1 is MNHNY, CDR2 SVGAGI (reference sequence). The CDR3 runs 15 residues. The CDR3 protein is CASSYGGGFQETQYF. The CDR3 DNA reads as TGTGCCAGCAGTTATGGCGGGGGTTTCCAAGAGACCCAGTACTTC.

V is TRBV27 and J is TRBJ1-1, with D unresolved. In germline, CDR1 is MNHEY, CDR2 SMNVEV (reference sequence). The CDR3 extends over 13 amino acids. The V end lost 6 bases, the J end lost 0 bases, and 8 bases lay between the germline ends. In DNA form, the CDR3 reads TGTGCCAGCAGAGACGGGATGAACACTGAAGCTTTCTTT. This encodes CASRDGMNTEAFF.

Written as DNA, the CDR3 is TGTGCCAGCAGGAGTAGCAATGAGCAGTTCTTC. It specifies CASRSSNEQFF. The V call is TRBV27, the J call TRBJ2-1; D is ambiguous. CDR1 and CDR2 from the germline V gene are MNHEY and SMNVEV (reference sequence). This CDR3 spans 11 amino acids. The V gene lost 6 bases and the J gene lost 6 bases, with 6 bases spanning the gap.

The chain links TRBV19 to TRBJ2-7; 10 bases are a match to TRBD1. Germline CDR1 is LNHDA and CDR2 is SQIVND (reference sequence). The J segment lost 0 bases and the V segment lost 1 base, leaving 9 bases of the junction unmatched. The CDR3 sequence is 18 residues long. The CDR3 DNA is TGTGCCAGTAGTATAGTGGCCCCGGGACAGGGGTCCTCCTACGAGCAGTACTTC. This sequence encodes CASSIVAPGQGSSYEQYF.

The genes are TRBV10-2 and TRBJ1-3; D is ambiguous. The CDR3 is 13 amino acids. The ends were cut back, 6 bases at V and 2 bases at J, with 8 bases in the middle. The V gene's germline CDR1 is WSHSY and CDR2 SAAADI. In DNA, the CDR3 is TGCGCCAGCAGGGACGGGACTGGAAACACCATATATTTT. The encoded protein is CASRDGTGNTIYF.

This clone was counted a single time. The chain employs TRBV6-5 and TRBJ1-4; possibly TRBD1 for D (5 bases). V was cut by 2 bases and J by 4 bases, with 14 bases left in between. Germline lookup yields CDR1 MNHEY and CDR2 SVGAGI. CDR3 length equals 16 residues. DNA of the CDR3: TGTGCCAGCAGTTACGTCGCGGCAGGGTATAATGAAAAACTGTTTTTT. This translates into CASSYVAAGYNEKLFF.

This chain links TRBV5-1 with TRBJ2-2; TRBD1 aligns across 9 bases. V was pared by 0 bases and J by 5 bases, with 5 bases of the junction left unmatched. This CDR3 region has 16 residues. Germline V gives CDR1 SGHRS, CDR2 YFSETQ. This CDR3 reads CASSLGDRAGTGELFF. CDR3 sequence (DNA): TGCGCCAGCAGCTTGGGGGACAGGGCTGGAACCGGGGAGCTGTTTTTT.

The rearrangement links TRBV30 to TRBJ2-7; D is uncertain. With 3 bases removed from V and 3 bases from J, the gap between germline ends came to 6 bases. Looked up from germline, CDR1 is GTSNPN and CDR2 is SVGIG (reference sequence). CDR3 length: 11 residues. The CDR3 spells CAWSVNYEQYF. The CDR3 DNA is TGTGCCTGGAGCGTCAACTACGAGCAGTACTTC. Variable domain in full (rest from reference TRBV30 and TRBJ2-7): SQTIHQWPATLVQPVGSPLSLECTVEGTSNPNLYWYRQAAGRGLQLLFYSVGIGQISSEVPQNLSASRPQDRQFILSSKKLLLSDSGFYLCAWSVNYEQYFGPGTRLTVT.

The chain carries TRBV28 and TRBJ1-2; 8 nucleotides align to TRBD1. This CDR3 contains 12 residues. Germline trimming cut 8 bases from V and 5 bases from J; bases unmatched to any gene: 4. Looked up from germline, CDR1 is MDHEN and CDR2 is SYDVKM. The DNA of the CDR3 is TGTGCCAGCGGACAGGGAAAATATGGCTACACCTTC. Its translation is CASGQGKYGYTF.

The genes are TRBV18 and TRBJ2-2; D gene unclear. Deletions cut 2 bases from V and 0 bases from J, with 7 bases between. The CDR3 has 15 amino acids. Per the germline V gene, CDR1 is KGHSH and CDR2 is LQKENI. The CDR3 nucleotides are TGTGCCAGCTCACCAGGGTGGTCGAACACCGGGGAGCTGTTTTTT. This gives the protein CASSPGWSNTGELFF.